This TCR beta chain comes out of a study of cytotoxic CD8 clonotypes in ibrutinib-treated CLL. Profiled with immunoSEQ multiplex PCR; TCRdb holds only in-frame clones, not every one. The table has roughly 250,000 clones, 70% seen once; the top ten hold less than 20%. CDR1 SGHRS and CDR2 YFSETQ come from the germline V gene. CDR3 length: 14 amino acids. The V end lost 2 bases, the J end lost 0 bases, and 6 bases lay between the germline ends. The clonotype was recovered from a human donor with chronic lymphocytic leukemia. Sequenced here: PBMCs, sampled after 24 months of ibrutinib treatment. This chain joins TRBV5-1 and TRBJ1-5; D remains unclear. This CDR3 is CASSLEPSNQPQHF. CDR3 sequence (DNA): TGCGCCAGCAGCTTAGAGCCTAGCAATCAGCCCCAGCATTTT.